The clone carrying this T cell receptor (beta chain) was detected a few times. Some clones are missing from TCRdb's copy, which holds only in-frame ones; the method was immunoSEQ multiplex PCR. In the table there are some 230,000 clones, roughly 84% of which are singletons. Germline values: CDR1 MDHEN, CDR2 SYDVKM. This CDR3 region has 13 residues. V lost 3 bases and J lost 6, with 9 bases in between. These data originate in a study of blood T cell repertoires in COVID-19. At the level of the study: Sites across the United States, Italy and Spain contributed samples from acute and convalescent COVID-19. Sources were T cells, B-cell-depleted T cells, or PBMCs; the material itself was cDNA or gDNA.

This receptor was obtained from a man in his fifties or sixties who had recovered from COVID-19. Input material: peripheral blood. The V and J genes are TRBV28 and TRBJ2-1; D gene unclear. The CDR3 bases are TGTGCCAGCAGTTTCACTCCCGTCAATGAGCAGTTCTTC. Translated: CASSFTPVNEQFF.